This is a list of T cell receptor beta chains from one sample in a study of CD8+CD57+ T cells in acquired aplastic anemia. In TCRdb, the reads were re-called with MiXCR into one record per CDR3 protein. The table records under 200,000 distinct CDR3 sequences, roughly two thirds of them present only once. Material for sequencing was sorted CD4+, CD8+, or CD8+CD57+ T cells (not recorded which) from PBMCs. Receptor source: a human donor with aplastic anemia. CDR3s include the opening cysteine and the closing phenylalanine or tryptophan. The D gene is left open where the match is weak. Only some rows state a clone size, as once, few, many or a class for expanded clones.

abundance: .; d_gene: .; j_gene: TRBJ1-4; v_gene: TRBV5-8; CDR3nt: TGTGCCAGCAGTCCGGGGTTCGGGACTAATGAAAAACTGTTTTTT; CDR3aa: CASSPGFGTNEKLFF
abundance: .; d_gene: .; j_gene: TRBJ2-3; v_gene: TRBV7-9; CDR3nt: TGTGCCAGCCTGTTTCCGGACACAGATACGCAGTATTTT; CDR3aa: CASLFPDTDTQYF
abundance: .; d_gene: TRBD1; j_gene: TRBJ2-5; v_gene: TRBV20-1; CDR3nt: TGCAGTGCCCCAGGGGGTGAAGTGGGGACCCAGTACTTC; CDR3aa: CSAPGGEVGTQYF
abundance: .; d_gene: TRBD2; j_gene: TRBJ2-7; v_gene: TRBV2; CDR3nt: TGTGCCAGCAGTTTAGCGGGACTGGTTTACGAGCAGTACTTC; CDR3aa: CASSLAGLVYEQYF
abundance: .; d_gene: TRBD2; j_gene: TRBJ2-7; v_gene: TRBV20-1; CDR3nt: TGCAGTGCTAGAGATCGGTCGAGCGGGAATCCCTTC; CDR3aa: CSARDRSSGNPF
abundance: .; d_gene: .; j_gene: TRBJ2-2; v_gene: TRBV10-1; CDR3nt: TGCGCCAGCAGTGAGTCGAGCCTACAGGGACCCGGGGAGCTGTTTTTT; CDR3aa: CASSESSLQGPGELFF
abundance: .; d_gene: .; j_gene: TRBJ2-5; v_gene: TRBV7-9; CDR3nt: TGTGCCAGCAGCTTAGGTCCGACAGCGTTACAAGAGACCCAGTACTTC; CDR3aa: CASSLGPTALQETQYF
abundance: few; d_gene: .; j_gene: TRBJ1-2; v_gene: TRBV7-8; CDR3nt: TGTGCCAGCACAAAAGAGAGGGGGGACCTCTATGGCTACACCTTC; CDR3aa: CASTKERGDLYGYTF
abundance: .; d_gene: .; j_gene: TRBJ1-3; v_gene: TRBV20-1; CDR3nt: TGCAGTGCTAGCGCAGGGACCGGAAACACCATATATTTT; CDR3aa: CSASAGTGNTIYF
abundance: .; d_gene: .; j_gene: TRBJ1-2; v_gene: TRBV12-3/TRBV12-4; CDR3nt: TGTGCCAGCAGTTCCCCAGGGATCTCGAACTATGGCTACACCTTC; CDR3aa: CASSSPGISNYGYTF
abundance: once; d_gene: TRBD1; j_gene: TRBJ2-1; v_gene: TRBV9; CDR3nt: TGTGCCGGCCCCGAAAGCCAGGGGGCTTACAATGAGCAGTTCTTC; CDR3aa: CAGPESQGAYNEQFF
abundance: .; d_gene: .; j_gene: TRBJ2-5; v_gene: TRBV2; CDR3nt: TGTGCCAGCAGTGACGGGGTAGGGTGGGGCCAAGAGACCCAGTACTTC; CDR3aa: CASSDGVGWGQETQYF
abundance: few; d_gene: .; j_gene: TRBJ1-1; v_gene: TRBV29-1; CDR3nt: TGCAGCGTTGAAGGGGGGGGTTATCTAGCTTTCTTT; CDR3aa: CSVEGGGYLAFF
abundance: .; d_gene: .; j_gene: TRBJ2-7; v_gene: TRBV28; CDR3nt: TGTGCCAGCAATTCGTTCTACGAGCAGTACTTC; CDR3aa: CASNSFYEQYF
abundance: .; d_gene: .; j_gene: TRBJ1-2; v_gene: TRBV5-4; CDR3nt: TGTGCCAGCAGGGCGGATTTGAGCTATGGCTACACCTTC; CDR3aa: CASRADLSYGYTF
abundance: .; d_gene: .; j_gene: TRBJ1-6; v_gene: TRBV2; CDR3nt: TGTGCCAGCAGTCTCAGTTCACCCCTCCACTTT; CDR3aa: CASSLSSPLHF
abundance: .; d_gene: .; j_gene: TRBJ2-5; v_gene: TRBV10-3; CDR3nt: TGTGCCAGCGCGGAAGGGGAGACCCAGTACTTC; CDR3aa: CASAEGETQYF
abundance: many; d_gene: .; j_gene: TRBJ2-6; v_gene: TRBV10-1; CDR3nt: TGCGCCAGCAGTGAGAGCCTTGGGGAGGCTCCTGGGGCCAACGTCCTGACTTTC; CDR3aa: CASSESLGEAPGANVLTF
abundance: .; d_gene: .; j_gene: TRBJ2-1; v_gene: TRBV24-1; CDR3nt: TGTGCCACCAGCGGGGCCTACAATGAGCAGTTCTTC; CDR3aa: CATSGAYNEQFF
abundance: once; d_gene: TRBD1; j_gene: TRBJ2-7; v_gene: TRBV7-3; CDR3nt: TGTGCCAGCAGCGTAGGGGACAGGGTTTCCTACGAGCAGTACTTC; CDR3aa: CASSVGDRVSYEQYF
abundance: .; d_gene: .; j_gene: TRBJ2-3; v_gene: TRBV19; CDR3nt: TGTGCCAGTAGGGGGGCGGGGGCAGATACGCAGTATTTT; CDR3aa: CASRGAGADTQYF
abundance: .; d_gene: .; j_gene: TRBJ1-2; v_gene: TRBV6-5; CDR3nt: TGTGCCACCGGGCGGGACCGCGGCTATGGCTACACCTTC; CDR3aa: CATGRDRGYGYTF
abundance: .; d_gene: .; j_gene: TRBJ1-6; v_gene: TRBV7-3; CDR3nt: TGTGCTAGCAGCTTAGACCACAGCGATAATTCACCCCTCCACTTT; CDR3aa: CASSLDHSDNSPLHF
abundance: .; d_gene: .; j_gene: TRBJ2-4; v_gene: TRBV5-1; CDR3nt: TGCGCCAGCAGCCTTTGGAAAAACATTCAGTACTTC; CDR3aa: CASSLWKNIQYF
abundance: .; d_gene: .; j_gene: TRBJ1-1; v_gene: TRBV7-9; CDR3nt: TGTGCCAGCAGCTTATGGGGGGCGTTGAACACTGAAGCTTTCTTT; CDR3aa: CASSLWGALNTEAFF
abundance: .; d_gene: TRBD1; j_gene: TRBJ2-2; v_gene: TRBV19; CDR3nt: TGTGCCAGTAGTATAGATCAGGGACAGGCGTCCACCGGGGAGCTGTTCTTT; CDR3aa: CASSIDQGQASTGELFF
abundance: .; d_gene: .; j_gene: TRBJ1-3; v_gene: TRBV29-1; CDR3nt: TGCAGCGCTTTAGGACCGCGGGACACCATATATTTT; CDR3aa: CSALGPRDTIYF
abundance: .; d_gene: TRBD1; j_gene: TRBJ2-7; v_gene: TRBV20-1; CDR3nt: TGCAGTACTACCCAATGGGACAGAACCTACGAGCAGTACTTC; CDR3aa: CSTTQWDRTYEQYF
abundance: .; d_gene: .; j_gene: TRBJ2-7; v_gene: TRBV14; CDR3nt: TGTGCCAGCATCCAATCGGCAGGATTAAGGGACTACGAGCAGTACTTC; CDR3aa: CASIQSAGLRDYEQYF
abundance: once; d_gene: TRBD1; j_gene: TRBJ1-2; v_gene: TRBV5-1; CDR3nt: TGCGCCAGCAGCTTGGACGGACAGGGAATGGACTACACCTTC; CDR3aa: CASSLDGQGMDYTF